What follows are 9 T cell receptor beta chains derived from one specimen sequenced in a study of blood T cell repertoires in COVID-19. Sequenced by immunoSEQ multiplex PCR; TCRdb stores in-frame clones only, minus some. The sample lists 200,000 to 250,000 clones; 85% to 90% were seen once. The sequencing sample was made of peripheral blood. These receptors were collected from a man under 40 with COVID-19, enrolled during active disease.

This chain joins TRBV15 and TRBJ2-1; 13 bases match TRBD2. V lost 0 bases and J lost 9; bases outside the gene matches: 11. Germline V gene data show CDR1 as LNHNV and CDR2 as YYDKDF (reference sequence). The CDR3 loop spans 18 amino acids. Written as DNA, the CDR3 is TGTGCCACCAGCAGAGATACGGGACAGAGGACTAGCGGGAGTGAGCAGTTCTTC. This encodes CATSRDTGQRTSGSEQFF.

V is TRBV12-3 or TRBV12-4 and J is TRBJ1-1; D is unclear. The CDR3 totals 13 residues. V was cut by 4 bases and J by 0 bases, with 6 bases left in between. Here the CDR3 reads CASSYNMNTEAFF. DNA of the CDR3: TGTGCCAGCAGTTACAACATGAACACTGAAGCTTTCTTT.

The chain couples TRBV24-1 to TRBJ1-5; D perhaps matches TRBD1 (6 bases). The CDR3 totals 16 residues. V was shortened by 3 bases and J by 0 bases, with 11 bases between the two germline ends. CDR1 KGHDR and CDR2 SFDVKD come from the germline V gene. CDR3 coding DNA: TGTGCCACCAGTGATCCCGGACAGCATAGCAATCAGCCCCAGCATTTT. Translated: CATSDPGQHSNQPQHF.

This clone occurred once. The rearrangement uses TRBV5-6 and TRBJ1-5; 11 bases are a match to TRBD1. The CDR3 is 15 residues long. V shed 3 bases and J 5 bases; nucleotides not matched to a gene: 4. Germline-derived CDR1 and CDR2 are SGHDT and YYEEEE. The CDR3 DNA reads TGTGCCAGCAGCTCGCGGACAGGGGGCGATCAGCCCCAGCATTTT. Translation gives CASSSRTGGDQPQHF.

This rearrangement joins TRBV9 to TRBJ1-1, with no clear D. This CDR3 is 14 amino acids long. The germline V and J ends were trimmed by 7 bases and 6 bases, with 19 bases remaining between them. CDR1 is SGDLS, CDR2 YYNGEE, per germline. The CDR3 nucleotides read TGTGCCAGCGAGCGGTTGGGCATGGAAGCTGAAGCTTTCTTT. Its protein is CASERLGMEAEAFF.

The chain uses TRBV9 and TRBJ2-7; tentative D call: TRBD1 (6 bases). The V end was cut by 5 bases, the J end by 3 bases, with 21 bases between. The germline V gene has CDR1 SGDLS and CDR2 YYNGEE. The CDR3 sequence is 16 residues long. The CDR3: CASSLGVIQGLYEQYF. The CDR3 DNA follows: TGTGCCAGCAGTTTAGGAGTAATACAGGGCCTCTACGAGCAGTACTTC.

J is TRBJ1-5 and V is TRBV19, with D hard to call. Germline V gene sequence: CDR1 LNHDA, CDR2 SQIVND (reference sequence). Trimming cost V 1 base and J 3 bases, with 7 bases left between them. The CDR3 covers 14 residues. The CDR3 loop reads CASSIAPLNQPQHF. For the CDR3, the DNA is TGTGCCAGTAGTATAGCTCCTCTCAATCAGCCCCAGCATTTT.

This chain uses TRBV5-1 with TRBJ2-2, with TRBD2 matching 10 bases. The ends lost 0 bases at V and 14 bases at J; junction bases unmatched: 10. The CDR3 has 15 amino acids. The germline gives CDR1 SGHRS, CDR2 YFSETQ. CDR3 sequence (DNA): TGCGCCAGCAGCTTGGCGGTTAGCGGGAGGCCCATTCTGTTTTTT. Translating gives CASSLAVSGRPILFF.

The chain uses TRBV7-8 and TRBJ1-2; no definite D call. CDR1 is SGHVS, CDR2 FQNEAQ, per germline. The CDR3 runs 14 residues. Trimming removed 3 bases from V and 5 bases from J, with 13 bases in between. CDR3 loop: CASSFDAAGYGYTF. The DNA of the CDR3 is TGTGCCAGCAGCTTTGATGCGGCGGGGTATGGCTACACCTTC. Together with reference TRBV7-8 and TRBJ1-2, the CDR3 gives the full variable domain: GAGVSQSPRYKVAKRGQDVALRCDPISGHVSLFWYQQALGQGPEFLTYFQNEAQLDKSGLPSDRFFAERPEGSVSTLKIQRTQQEDSAVYLCASSFDAAGYGYTFGSGTRLTVV.